This T cell receptor beta chain was sequenced for a study of human T cells and chemical hapten exposure. In the study overall: The cohort included alopecia areata under or over 50% scalp, totalis and universalis.

The CDR3 runs 15 residues. The germline V and J ends were trimmed by 8 bases and 4 bases, with 19 bases remaining between them. CDR1 and CDR2 from the germline V gene are MNHNS and SASEGT. TCRdb ran MiXCR on the RACE reads and lists one entry per CDR3 protein. The repertoire holds 300,000 to 450,000 distinct CDR3 sequences, roughly 4.6% seen once, with about 2.5% in the top ten. Many counts were recorded for this clonotype. The sample's time point: pre-sensitization, week 0. As to treatment: therapeutic diphenylcyclopropenone sensitization with weekly scalp DPC. The chain has TRBV6-1 and TRBJ2-3; possibly TRBD1 for D (6 bases). The sequence came from a woman aged 50 to 60 with alopecia areata. Some clones in this sample may be carry-over from other donors' samples. The sample in question was whole blood, obtained in connection with sensitization to the hapten diphenylcyclopropenone (DPC). DNA for the CDR3: TGTGCCAGCCCCGTAGGGACAAGGGGTGCAGATACGCAGTATTTT. Its translation: CASPVGTRGADTQYF.